The 8 T cell receptor beta chains below were found in one sample sequenced in a study of cytomegalovirus exposure and HLA in healthy donors. Researchers ran the PCR with 60 Vbeta and 13 Jbeta primers. Here immunoSEQ multiplex PCR was the method, and the copy in TCRdb shows in-frame clones only, minus some. The data contain around 110,000 clones, about 79% of them singletons. Sequenced material: PBMCs. The receptors stem from a young man in good health and CMV-seropositive.

This chain joins TRBV10-2 and TRBJ2-1, with TRBD2 matching 8 bases. Germline lookup yields CDR1 WSHSY and CDR2 SAAADI. The CDR3 spans 13 residues. Trimming removed 4 bases from V and 9 bases from J; junction bases left unmatched: 5. CDR3 bases: TGCGCCAGCAGTGTAGCGGCGGGAGGTGAGCAGTTCTTC. Translated: CASSVAAGGEQFF.

V is TRBV5-4 and J is TRBJ2-7, with D possibly being TRBD1 (5 bases). This CDR3 is 13 amino acids long. Trimming removed 4 bases at V and 3 bases at J, with 11 bases between. In germline, CDR1 is SGHNT, CDR2 YYREEE (reference sequence). CDR3 amino acids: CASSPDSDYEQYF. In DNA, the CDR3 is TGTGCCAGCAGCCCCGACAGTGACTACGAGCAGTACTTC.

The rearrangement links TRBV5-6 to TRBJ2-7; 8 bases line up with TRBD2. The J segment lost 3 bases and the V segment lost 0 bases, leaving 2 bases of the junction unmatched. Germline V gives CDR1 SGHDT, CDR2 YYEEEE. This CDR3 region has 14 residues. The DNA for the CDR3 is TGTGCCAGCAGCTTGGGACTAGCGATCTACGAGCAGTACTTC. Protein product: CASSLGLAIYEQYF.

The chain links TRBV4-2 to TRBJ2-7, with 7 bases lining up with TRBD2. This CDR3 is 13 amino acids long. Per germline, CDR1 LGHNA and CDR2 YNFKEQ. V gave up 4 bases and J gave up 0 bases; unmatched junction bases: 0. CDR3 sequence reads: CASSRDYSYEQYF. In DNA, the CDR3 is TGTGCCAGCAGCCGGGACTACTCCTACGAGCAGTACTTC.

This clone was recorded a few times. The genes are TRBV5-5 and TRBJ2-5; tentative D call: TRBD1 (6 bases). From germline, CDR1 is SGHKS and CDR2 YYEKEE (reference sequence). This CDR3 comprises 13 residues. V was pared by 3 bases and J by 3 bases, with 9 bases between. The CDR3 is CASSSDRKETQYF. The CDR3 region has the DNA TGTGCCAGCAGCTCGGACAGAAAAGAGACCCAGTACTTC.

DNA of the CDR3: TGTGCCAGCAGCTTAGGTGCAGGCTATGGCTACACCTTC. Translating it yields CASSLGAGYGYTF. The rearrangement links TRBV11-3 to TRBJ1-2; D unclear. Trimming stripped 1 base from V and 4 bases from J, with 7 bases between. The CDR3 has 13 residues. Germline V gives CDR1 SGHNT, CDR2 YENEEA.

In its sample, this clone was seen a few times. V is TRBV23-1 and J is TRBJ1-5, with D possibly TRBD1 on 5 matching bases. TRBV23-1 is assigned to the ORF class and has an uncertain function. The CDR3 loop spans 16 amino acids. V was clipped by 0 bases and J by 2 bases, with 11 bases between them. The CDR3: CASSQSTRVRNQPQHF. In DNA form, the CDR3 reads TGCGCCAGCAGTCAATCTACCAGGGTGCGCAATCAGCCCCAGCATTTT.

The chain couples TRBV4-1 to TRBJ2-7; possibly TRBD2 for D (5 bases). Trimming stripped 4 bases from V and 4 bases from J, with 17 bases between. Germline assignment: CDR1 MGHRA and CDR2 YSYEKL. The CDR3 is made up of 15 amino acids. This CDR3 is CASSLAGSPQYEQYF. The CDR3 bases are TGCGCCAGCAGCCTTGCGGGCTCCCCGCAGTACGAGCAGTACTTC.